Detailed here is one T cell receptor beta chain. Libraries were prepared by immunoSEQ multiplex PCR; TCRdb keeps only in-frame clonotypes and omits some of them. The sample carries under 100,000 clones, 85% to 90% recorded once. This entry comes from a study of control samples from healthy donors and cancer patients. There are 14 residues in the CDR3. Trimming stripped 0 bases from V and 6 bases from J, with 12 bases between. CDR1 and CDR2 (germline): SGHRS, YFSETQ. The chain combines TRBV5-1 with TRBJ1-2; D is unresolved. The sequence came from a woman aged 45-65 years with colorectal cancer. The sequenced sample was PBMCs. CDR3 in DNA: TGCGCCAGCAGCTTGGTACCTGGGAGGGATGGCTACACCTTC. This codes for CASSLVPGRDGYTF.